This T cell receptor (beta chain) came from a study of T-cell reconstitution after alpha-beta-depleted transplantation in children. V was clipped by 2 bases and J by 1 base, with 10 bases between them. Germline V gene sequence: CDR1 MDHEN, CDR2 SYDVKM. This CDR3 is 15 amino acids long. During its preparation, the TCRbeta library received unique molecular identifiers. TCRdb re-called the PCR reads with MiXCR, one entry per CDR3 protein. Of about 400,000 distinct CDR3 sequences detected, 10% to 15% appear once; the ten largest clones hold approximately 4.2%. V and J are TRBV28 and TRBJ2-3, with D possibly TRBD2 on 5 matching bases. Sequenced here: PBMCs, sampled from the stem cell graft. This receptor was obtained from a human donor who donated a stem cell graft to a child with Fanconi anemia. The CDR3 nucleotides read TGTGCCAGCAGTTTAGTGGCGAGGGGCACAGATACGCAGTATTTT. It translates to CASSLVARGTDTQYF.